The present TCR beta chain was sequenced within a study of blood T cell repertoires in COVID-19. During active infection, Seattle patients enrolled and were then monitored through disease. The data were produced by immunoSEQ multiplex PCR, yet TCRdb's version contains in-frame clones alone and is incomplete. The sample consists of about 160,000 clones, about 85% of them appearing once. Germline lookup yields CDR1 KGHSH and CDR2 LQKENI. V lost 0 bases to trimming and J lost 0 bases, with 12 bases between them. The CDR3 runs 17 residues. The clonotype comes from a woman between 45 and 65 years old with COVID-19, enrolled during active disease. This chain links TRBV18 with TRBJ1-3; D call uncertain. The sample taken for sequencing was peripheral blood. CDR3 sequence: CASSPPSGSVSGNTIYF. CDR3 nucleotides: TGTGCCAGCTCACCACCTTCCGGTTCGGTCTCTGGAAACACCATATATTTT. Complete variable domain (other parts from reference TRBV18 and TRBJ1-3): NAGVMQNPRHLVRRRGQEARLRCSPMKGHSHVYWYRQLPEEGLKFMVYLQKENIIDESGMPKERFSAEFPKEGPSILRIQQVVRGDSAAYFCASSPPSGSVSGNTIYFGEGSWLTVV.